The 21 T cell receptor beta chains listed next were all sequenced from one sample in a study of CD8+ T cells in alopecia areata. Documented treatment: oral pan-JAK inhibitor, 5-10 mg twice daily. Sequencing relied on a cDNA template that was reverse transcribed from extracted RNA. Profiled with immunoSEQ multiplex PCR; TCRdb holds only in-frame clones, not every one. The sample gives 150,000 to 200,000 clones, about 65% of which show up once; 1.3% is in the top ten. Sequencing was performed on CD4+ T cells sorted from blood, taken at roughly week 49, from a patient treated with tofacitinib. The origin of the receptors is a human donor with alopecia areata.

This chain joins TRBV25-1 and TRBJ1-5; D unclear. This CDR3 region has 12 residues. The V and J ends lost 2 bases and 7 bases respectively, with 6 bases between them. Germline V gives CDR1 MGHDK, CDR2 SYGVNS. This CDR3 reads CASSEGVQPQHF. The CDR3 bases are TGTGCCAGCAGTGAAGGCGTACAGCCCCAGCATTTT.

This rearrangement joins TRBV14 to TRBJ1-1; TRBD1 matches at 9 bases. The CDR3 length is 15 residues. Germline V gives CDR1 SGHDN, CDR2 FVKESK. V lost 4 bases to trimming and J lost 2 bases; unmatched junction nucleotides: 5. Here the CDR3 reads CASSRRGQGNTEAFF. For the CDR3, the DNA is TGTGCCAGCAGCCGGAGGGGACAGGGAAACACTGAAGCTTTCTTT.

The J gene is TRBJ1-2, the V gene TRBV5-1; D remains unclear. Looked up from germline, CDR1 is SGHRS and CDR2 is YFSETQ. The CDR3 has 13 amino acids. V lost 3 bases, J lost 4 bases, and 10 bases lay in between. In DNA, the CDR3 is TGCGCCAGCAGCTACTCGACAACCTATGGCTACACCTTC. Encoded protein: CASSYSTTYGYTF.

The CDR3 DNA is TGTGCCAGCAGCCTAATAGGGGGGGGCAATCAGCCCCAGCATTTT. Its protein is CASSLIGGGNQPQHF. This rearrangement joins TRBV7-8 to TRBJ1-5, with TRBD1 as a possible D gene (6 bases). The CDR3 has 15 amino acids. The germline CDR1 and CDR2 sequences are SGHVS and FQNEAQ. Trimming took off 5 bases at V and 2 bases at J, with 13 bases between the two ends.

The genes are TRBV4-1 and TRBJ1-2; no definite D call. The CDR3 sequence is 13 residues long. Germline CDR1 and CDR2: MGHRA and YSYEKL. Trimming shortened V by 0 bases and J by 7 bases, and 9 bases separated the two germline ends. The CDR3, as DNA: TGCGCCAGCAGCCAAGAATCCGGGATTGGCTACACCTTC. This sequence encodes CASSQESGIGYTF.

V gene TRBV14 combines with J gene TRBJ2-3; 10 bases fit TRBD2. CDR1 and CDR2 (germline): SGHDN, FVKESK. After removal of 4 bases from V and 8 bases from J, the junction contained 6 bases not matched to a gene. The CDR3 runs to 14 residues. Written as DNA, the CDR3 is TGTGCCAGCAGCCCTAGCGGGGGACGAGGTACGCAGTATTTT. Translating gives CASSPSGGRGTQYF.

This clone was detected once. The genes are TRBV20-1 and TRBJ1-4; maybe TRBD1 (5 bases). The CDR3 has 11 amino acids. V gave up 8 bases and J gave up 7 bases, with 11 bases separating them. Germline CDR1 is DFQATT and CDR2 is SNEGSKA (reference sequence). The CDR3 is CSPFGGEKLFF. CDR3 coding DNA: TGCAGTCCCTTCGGGGGTGAAAAACTGTTTTTT.

CDR3 sequence reads: CASSFTGMNTEAFF. DNA for the CDR3: TGTGCCAGCAGTTTCACAGGGATGAACACTGAAGCTTTCTTT. This rearrangement joins TRBV11-2 to TRBJ1-1, with D perhaps TRBD1 (6 bases). The CDR3 has 14 amino acids. In germline, CDR1 is SGHAT, CDR2 FQNNGV. Trimming removed 6 bases from V and 0 bases from J, with 11 bases in between.

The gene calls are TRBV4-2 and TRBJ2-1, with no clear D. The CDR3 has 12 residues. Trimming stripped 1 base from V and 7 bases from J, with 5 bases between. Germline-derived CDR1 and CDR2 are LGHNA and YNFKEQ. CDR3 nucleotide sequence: TGTGCCAGCAGCCAAGCCCCGAATGAGCAGTTCTTC. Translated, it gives CASSQAPNEQFF.

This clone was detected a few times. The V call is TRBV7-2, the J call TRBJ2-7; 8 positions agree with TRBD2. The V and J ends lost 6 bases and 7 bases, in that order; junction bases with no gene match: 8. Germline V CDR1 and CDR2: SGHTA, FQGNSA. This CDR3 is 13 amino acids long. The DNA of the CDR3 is TGTGCCAGCAGTCTCGGGGGGGCGCCGGAGCAGTACTTC. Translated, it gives CASSLGGAPEQYF.

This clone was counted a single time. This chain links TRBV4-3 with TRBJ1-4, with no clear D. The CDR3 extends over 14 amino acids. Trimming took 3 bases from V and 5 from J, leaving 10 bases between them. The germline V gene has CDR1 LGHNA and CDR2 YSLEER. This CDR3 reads CASSQSWTNEKLFF. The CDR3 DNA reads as TGCGCCAGCAGCCAGAGCTGGACCAATGAAAAACTGTTTTTT.

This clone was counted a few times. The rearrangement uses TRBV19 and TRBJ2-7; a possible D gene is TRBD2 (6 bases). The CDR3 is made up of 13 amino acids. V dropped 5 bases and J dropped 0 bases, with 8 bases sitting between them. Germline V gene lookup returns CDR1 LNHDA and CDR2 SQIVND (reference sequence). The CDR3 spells CASSFGSSYEQYF. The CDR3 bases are TGTGCCAGTAGTTTCGGGAGCTCCTACGAGCAGTACTTC.

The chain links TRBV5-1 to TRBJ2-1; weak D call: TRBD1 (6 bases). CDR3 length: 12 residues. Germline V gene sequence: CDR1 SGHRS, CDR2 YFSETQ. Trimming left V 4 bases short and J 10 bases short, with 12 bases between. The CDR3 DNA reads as TGCGCCAGCAGCCAGGTCCAGGGGGAGCAGTTCTTC. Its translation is CASSQVQGEQFF.

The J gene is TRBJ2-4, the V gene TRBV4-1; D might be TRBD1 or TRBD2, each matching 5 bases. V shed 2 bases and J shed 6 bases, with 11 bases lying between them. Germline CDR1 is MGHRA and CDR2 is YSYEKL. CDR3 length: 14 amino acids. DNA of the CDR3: TGCGCCAGCAGCCAACAAACCGGGACAAACATTCAGTACTTC. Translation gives CASSQQTGTNIQYF.

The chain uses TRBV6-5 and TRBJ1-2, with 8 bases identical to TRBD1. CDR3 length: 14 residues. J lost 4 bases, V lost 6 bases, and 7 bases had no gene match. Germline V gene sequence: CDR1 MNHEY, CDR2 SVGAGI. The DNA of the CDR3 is TGTGCCAGCAGGCCCCATGGACAGGGCTATGGCTACACCTTC. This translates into CASRPHGQGYGYTF.

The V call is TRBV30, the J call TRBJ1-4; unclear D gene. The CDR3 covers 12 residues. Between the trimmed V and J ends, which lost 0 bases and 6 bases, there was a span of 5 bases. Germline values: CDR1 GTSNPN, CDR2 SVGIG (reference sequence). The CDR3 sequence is CAWSVTDEKLFF. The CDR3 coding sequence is TGTGCCTGGAGTGTAACGGATGAAAAACTGTTTTTT.

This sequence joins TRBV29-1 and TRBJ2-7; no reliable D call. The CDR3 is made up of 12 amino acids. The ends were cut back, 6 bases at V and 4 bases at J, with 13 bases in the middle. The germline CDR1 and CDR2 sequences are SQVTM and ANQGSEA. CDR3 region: CSVGLTQYEQYF. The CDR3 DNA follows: TGCAGCGTGGGCCTAACACAGTACGAGCAGTACTTC.

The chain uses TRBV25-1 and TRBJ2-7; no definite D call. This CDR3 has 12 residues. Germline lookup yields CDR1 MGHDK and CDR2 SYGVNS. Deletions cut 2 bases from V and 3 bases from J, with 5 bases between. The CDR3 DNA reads TGTGCCAGCAGTGAACGTTTCTACGAGCAGTACTTC. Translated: CASSERFYEQYF.

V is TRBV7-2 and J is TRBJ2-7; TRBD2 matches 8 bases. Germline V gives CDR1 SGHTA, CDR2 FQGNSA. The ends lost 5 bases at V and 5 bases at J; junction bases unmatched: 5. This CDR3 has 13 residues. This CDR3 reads CASSLSGSHEQYF. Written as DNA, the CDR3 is TGTGCCAGCAGCCTAAGCGGGAGTCACGAGCAGTACTTC.

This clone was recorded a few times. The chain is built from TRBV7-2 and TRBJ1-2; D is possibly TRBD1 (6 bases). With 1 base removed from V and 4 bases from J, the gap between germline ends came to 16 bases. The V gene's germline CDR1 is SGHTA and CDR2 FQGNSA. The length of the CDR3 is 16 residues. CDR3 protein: CASSLEGRGAVYGYTF. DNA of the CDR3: TGTGCCAGCAGCTTAGAGGGCCGGGGGGCCGTCTATGGCTACACCTTC.

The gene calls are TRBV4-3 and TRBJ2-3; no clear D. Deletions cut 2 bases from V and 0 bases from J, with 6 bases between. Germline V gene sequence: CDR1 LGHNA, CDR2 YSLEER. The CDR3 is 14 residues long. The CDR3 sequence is CASSQSVSTDTQYF. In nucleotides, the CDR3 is TGCGCCAGCAGCCAATCCGTTAGCACAGATACGCAGTATTTT.